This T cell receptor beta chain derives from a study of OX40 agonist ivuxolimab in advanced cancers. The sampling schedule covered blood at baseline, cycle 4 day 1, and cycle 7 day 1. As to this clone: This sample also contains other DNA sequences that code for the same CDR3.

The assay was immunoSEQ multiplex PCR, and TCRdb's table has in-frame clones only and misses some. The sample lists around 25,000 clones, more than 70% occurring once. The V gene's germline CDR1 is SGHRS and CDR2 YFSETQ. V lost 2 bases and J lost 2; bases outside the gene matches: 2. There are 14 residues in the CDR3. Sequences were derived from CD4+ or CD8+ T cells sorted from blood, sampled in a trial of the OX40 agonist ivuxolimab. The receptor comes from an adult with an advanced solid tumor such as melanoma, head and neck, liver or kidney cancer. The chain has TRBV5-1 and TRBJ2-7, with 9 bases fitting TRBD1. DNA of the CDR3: TGCGCCAGCAGCTTAAGACAGGGGGCCTACGAGCAGTACTTC. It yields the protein CASSLRQGAYEQYF.